This T cell receptor beta chain was recorded in a study of Graves' ophthalmopathy and Graves' hyperthyroidism. The V gene's germline CDR1 is MDHEN and CDR2 SYDVKM. Trimming shortened V by 6 bases and J by 2 bases, and 13 bases separated the two germline ends. The CDR3 totals 14 residues. Moderately to severely active ophthalmopathy under 3 months, CAS at least 3, NOSPECS at least 4. Investigators amplified TCR beta CDR3 regions from RNA transcripts. Investigators did first-round RT-PCR with HTBI primers, then second-round multiplex PCR. TCRdb independently ran MiXCR on the multiplex PCR reads; one entry per CDR3 protein. The table has about 220,000 distinct CDR3 sequences, about a fifth seen once; the top ten hold roughly 39%. This clonotype was recorded many times.

The chain uses TRBV28 and TRBJ1-1; D is undetermined. Sequenced: peripheral blood. This TCR derives from a woman in her forties or fifties with Graves' ophthalmopathy. CDR3 bases: TGTGCCAGCAGCACGCGGGAGGGAAACACTGAAGCTTTCTTT. Amino acid sequence: CASSTREGNTEAFF. The variable domain in full, completed from reference TRBV28 and TRBJ1-1, reads DVKVTQSSRYLVKRTGEKVFLECVQDMDHENMFWYRQDPGLGLRLIYFSYDVKMKEKGDIPEGYSVSREKKERFSLILESASTNQTSMYLCASSTREGNTEAFFGQGTRLTVV.